A selection of T cell receptor beta chains follows, all from one sample in a study of sequential checkpoint blockade in melanoma. Method: immunoSEQ multiplex PCR; TCRdb's copy keeps in-frame clones and lacks some. The sample includes roughly 2,800 clones, around 18% of them seen just once. The sequenced sample was tumor tissue (inferred from file names), obtained from a patient given nivolumab and ipilimumab in sequence. The receptors here all came from a human donor with melanoma. Each CDR3 is given with its conserved first and last residue. The D gene is left open where the match is weak. Size values are once, few and many counts, or a class for expanded clones, and some rows have none.

-	-	13	TRBJ1-2	TRBV29-1	TGCAGCGTTGAAGTGGGCCTTACGAGGGGCTACACCTTC	CSVEVGLTRGYTF
many	TRBD1	15	TRBJ2-1	TRBV11-3	TGTGCCAGCAGCAAGACAGGGGGGGGCTACAATGAGCAGTTCTTC	CASSKTGGGYNEQFF
few	-	14	TRBJ2-1	TRBV6-8	TGTGCCAGCAGTTACGATCAGCGGAACAATGAGCAGTTCTTC	CASSYDQRNNEQFF
medium-sized	TRBD1	16	TRBJ1-1	TRBV6-8	TGTGCCAGCAGTGGACAGGGGGGGATTATGAACACTGAAGCTTTCTTT	CASSGQGGIMNTEAFF
-	-	14	TRBJ1-1	TRBV5-1	TGCGCCAGCAGCTTTAGAAGAGGGAACACTGAAGCTTTCTTT	CASSFRRGNTEAFF
few	-	14	TRBJ2-1	TRBV9	TGTGCCAGCAGCGTACTTCTGGGGGCAGGTGAGCAGTTCTTC	CASSVLLGAGEQFF
medium-sized	-	14	TRBJ1-4	TRBV9	TGTGCCAGCAGCGTCAAGGGGCGCGGGGAAAAACTGTTTTTT	CASSVKGRGEKLFF
few	-	15	TRBJ2-7	TRBV28	TGTGCCAGCAGCCTTGTTGGAGGGCCGTACTACGAGCAGTACTTC	CASSLVGGPYYEQYF
few	TRBD2	15	TRBJ2-7	TRBV28	TGTGCCAGCAGTACGCCGGGACTAGGATCCTACGAGCAGTACTTC	CASSTPGLGSYEQYF
-	-	14	TRBJ2-7	TRBV6-8	TGTGCCAGCAGTGCAGAAGGCAGGGGCTACGAGCAGTACTTC	CASSAEGRGYEQYF
medium-sized	-	15	TRBJ2-2	TRBV11-3	TGTGCCAGCAGCTCTGACGGGAGTCACACCGGGGAGCTGTTTTTT	CASSSDGSHTGELFF
-	-	12	TRBJ2-3	TRBV28	TGTGCCAGCAGTTTAAACACAGATACGCAGTATTTT	CASSLNTDTQYF
few	TRBD2	17	TRBJ2-3	TRBV10-3	TGTGCCATCAGTGAGGGCCGGACTAGCGGTAGCACAGATACGCAGTATTTT	CAISEGRTSGSTDTQYF
few	-	19	TRBJ1-2	TRBV19	TGTGCCAGTAGTATAACCCGCTTGGGCCGGACAGAGTCTAACTATGGCTACACCTTC	CASSITRLGRTESNYGYTF
large	-	15	TRBJ1-5	TRBV30	TGTGCCTGGAGTGTACTAGGGAAGGGCAATCAGCCCCAGCATTTT	CAWSVLGKGNQPQHF
-	-	13	TRBJ2-2	TRBV28	TGTGCCAGCAAGCACAGCTACACCGGGGAGCTGTTTTTT	CASKHSYTGELFF
few	-	14	TRBJ2-1	TRBV6-8	TGTGCCAGCAGTTCGAACCGACTAGGCGATGAGCAGTTCTTC	CASSSNRLGDEQFF
medium-sized	-	15	TRBJ2-3	TRBV5-1	TGCGCCAGCAGCTTGTCGGGAGTTACGGGTGATACGCAGTATTTT	CASSLSGVTGDTQYF
-	-	13	TRBJ2-3	TRBV19	TGTGCCAGTATGCCGGGACTCTCAGATACGCAGTATTTT	CASMPGLSDTQYF
medium-sized	-	16	TRBJ2-5	TRBV9	TGTGCCAGCAGCGTAGAGAGAGGAGCCAGAAAAGAGACCCAGTACTTC	CASSVERGARKETQYF
-	-	16	TRBJ2-3	TRBV11-3	TGTGCCAGCAGCTTAAATAGCAGAGGTGCCACAGATACGCAGTATTTT	CASSLNSRGATDTQYF
medium-sized	TRBD1	16	TRBJ2-7	TRBV11-3	TGTGCCAGCAGCTTGGGATCGGGACAGGGCCCTGACGAGCAGTACTTC	CASSLGSGQGPDEQYF
many	-	15	TRBJ2-7	TRBV7-6	TGTGCCAGCAGCCCACATCCGGGAGAAGCCTACGAGCAGTACTTC	CASSPHPGEAYEQYF
-	-	14	TRBJ1-2	TRBV25-1	TGTGCCAGCAGTGTCCAAGGGGCGTCGCGTGGCTACACCTTC	CASSVQGASRGYTF
few	-	11	TRBJ2-7	TRBV30	TGTGCCTGGAGTGCCGACAGAATACCGTACTTC	CAWSADRIPYF
few	TRBD1	18	TRBJ2-7	TRBV11-3	TGTGCCAGCAGCCCCCGCCCCGCGACAGGGTTCGCGGACTACGAGCAGTACTTC	CASSPRPATGFADYEQYF
-	-	14	TRBJ2-7	TRBV30	TGTGCCTGGAGTGTAAGTGGCGGGACAGCGAAACAGTACTTC	CAWSVSGGTAKQYF
-	-	13	TRBJ2-1	TRBV28	TGTGCCAGCCTTGGGTCCCCGGCCCATGAGCAGTTCTTC	CASLGSPAHEQFF
many	TRBD2	16	TRBJ2-5	TRBV11-3	TGTGCCAGCAGCTTCTGGGGACTAGCGGGAACCGAGACCCAGTACTTC	CASSFWGLAGTETQYF
-	TRBD1	15	TRBJ1-4	TRBV19	TGTGCCAGTAGTACACAGGGGCGGCCTAATGAAAAACTGTTTTTT	CASSTQGRPNEKLFF
-	-	13	TRBJ1-1	TRBV14	TGTGCCAGCAGCCAGTCAGAGATCACTGAAGCTTTCTTT	CASSQSEITEAFF
many	-	17	TRBJ1-1	TRBV11-3	TGTGCCAGCAGCCCACCGAGGACATTCGTTCGGGACACTGAAGCTTTCTTT	CASSPPRTFVRDTEAFF
few	-	15	TRBJ1-2	TRBV21-1	TGTGCCAGCAGCGAGGGCGGAAAGTCTAACTATGGCTACACCTTC	CASSEGGKSNYGYTF
many	-	14	TRBJ2-7	TRBV11-3	TGTGCCAGCAGCTCCCCCTGGGGTTCCTACGAGCAGTACTTC	CASSSPWGSYEQYF
-	-	13	TRBJ1-4	TRBV18	TGTGCCAGCTCACCACCGGAGGTTGAAAAACTGTTTTTT	CASSPPEVEKLFF
-	TRBD2	17	TRBJ2-5	TRBV5-1	TGCGCCAGCAGCTTGGGACTAGCGGGGGGGCCTGGAGAGACCCAGTACTTC	CASSLGLAGGPGETQYF
many	TRBD1	16	TRBJ1-1	TRBV11-3	TGTGCCAGCAGCTTGGCCCCAGGGGGGGTTGTCACTGAAGCTTTCTTT	CASSLAPGGVVTEAFF
medium-sized	-	12	TRBJ2-5	TRBV6-8	TGTGCCAGCAGTTACTCCACAGAGACCCAGTACTTC	CASSYSTETQYF
many	TRBD2	15	TRBJ2-1	TRBV11-3	TGTGCCAGCAGCTTGGACCGGGAGGGTTACAATGAGCAGTTCTTC	CASSLDREGYNEQFF
medium-sized	-	18	TRBJ2-4	TRBV11-3	TGTGCCAGCAGCTTAGGAAAGACTACCCCGGCGGCCAAAAACATTCAGTACTTC	CASSLGKTTPAAKNIQYF
medium-sized	-	13	TRBJ2-3	TRBV30	TGTGCCTGGAGTGTGCGGGTCACAGATACGCAGTATTTT	CAWSVRVTDTQYF
many	-	14	TRBJ1-2	TRBV9	TGTGCCAGCAGCGGTACAAAGGCTTACTATGGCTACACCTTC	CASSGTKAYYGYTF
-	TRBD2	17	TRBJ2-3	TRBV11-3	TGTGCCAGCAGCTTACAGGTGGCAGCGGGAGTCGCAGATACGCAGTATTTT	CASSLQVAAGVADTQYF
many	-	15	TRBJ1-1	TRBV11-3	TGTGCCAGCAGCTTACTCCGGGGCGTTAAAACTGAAGCTTTCTTT	CASSLLRGVKTEAFF
large	-	14	TRBJ1-1	TRBV6-8	TGTGCCAGCAGTTACTCGGCAGTAATGGTTGAAGCTTTCTTT	CASSYSAVMVEAFF
once	-	13	TRBJ1-6	TRBV30	TGTGCCTGGAGTGTCGTCGAGAATTCACCCCTCCACTTT	CAWSVVENSPLHF